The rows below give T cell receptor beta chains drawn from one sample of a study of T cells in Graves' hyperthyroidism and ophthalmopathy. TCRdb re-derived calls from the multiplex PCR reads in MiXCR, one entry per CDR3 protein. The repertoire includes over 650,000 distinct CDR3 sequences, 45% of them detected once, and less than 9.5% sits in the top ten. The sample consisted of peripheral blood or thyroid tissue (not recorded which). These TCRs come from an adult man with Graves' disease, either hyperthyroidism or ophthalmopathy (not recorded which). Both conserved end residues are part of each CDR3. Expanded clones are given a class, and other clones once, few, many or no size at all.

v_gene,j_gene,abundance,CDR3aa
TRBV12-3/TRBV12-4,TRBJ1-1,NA,CASSLEGGTIDSTEAFF
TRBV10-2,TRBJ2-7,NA,CASSGAGGRYEQYF
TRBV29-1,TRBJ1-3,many,CSVAPRDQAWGTIYF
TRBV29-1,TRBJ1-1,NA,CSVRTGQAFF
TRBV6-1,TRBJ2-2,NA,CASSVRTAQDTGELFF
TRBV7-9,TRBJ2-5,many,CASSLTPITQYF
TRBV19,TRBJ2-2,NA,CASRPSGHYTGELFF
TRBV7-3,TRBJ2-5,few,CASSYTGTGGQTQYF
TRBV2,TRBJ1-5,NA,CASSLSTTTSYSNQPQHF
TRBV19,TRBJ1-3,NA,CASEQGGSGNTIYF
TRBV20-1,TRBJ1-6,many,CSASRGIPNSPLHF
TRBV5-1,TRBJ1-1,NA,CASSYRDDEAFF
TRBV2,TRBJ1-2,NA,CACSARERVRSGYTF
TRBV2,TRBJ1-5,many,CASSGQGLTQPQHF
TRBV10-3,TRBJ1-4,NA,CASSYGSTNEKLFF
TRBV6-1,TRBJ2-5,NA,CASRELAGTRGGETQYF
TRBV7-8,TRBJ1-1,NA,CASSRIGTLNQFF
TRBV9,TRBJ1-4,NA,CASSGGGGVKLFF
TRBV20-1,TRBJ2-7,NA,CSAGTSGTTYEQYF
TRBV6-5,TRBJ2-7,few,CASSGTGVNYEQYF
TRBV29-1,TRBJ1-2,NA,CSGGEGGYTF
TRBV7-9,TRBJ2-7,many,CASSKQSEGQYF
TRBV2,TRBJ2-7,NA,CASSLLLAGASYEQYF
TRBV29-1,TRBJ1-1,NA,CSVDQIGWAFF
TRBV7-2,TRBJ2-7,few,CASSLALQGAREQYF
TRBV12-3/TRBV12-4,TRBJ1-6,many,CASSLAVGRVYSPLHF